The clone carrying this T cell receptor beta chain has only one observation. This entry is derived from a study of blood T cell repertoires in COVID-19. At the level of the study: Spain, Italy and the United States supplied samples that represented acute and convalescent COVID-19. From T cells, B-cell-depleted T cells, or PBMCs came the material, which was cDNA or gDNA.

Clinical history reported by participants formed the basis on which cohorts were assigned. CDR1 and CDR2 from the germline V gene are MNHEY and SVGAGI. The V gene end was trimmed by 6 bases and the J gene end by 6 bases; junction bases not matched to a gene: 6. This CDR3 has 15 amino acids. Method: immunoSEQ multiplex PCR; TCRdb's copy keeps in-frame clones and lacks some. The sample has roughly 280,000 clones, around 92% seen once; the top ten hold 1.5% to 2%. V is TRBV6-5 and J is TRBJ1-6, with 9 bases lining up with TRBD1. Sample: PBMCs or T cells enriched from blood (not recorded which). The sequence came from a woman in her fifties or sixties who had recovered from COVID-19. CDR3 sequence (DNA): TGTGCCAGCAGCCCGGACAGGGGCGGTAATTCACCCCTCCACTTT. Amino acid sequence: CASSPDRGGNSPLHF.